Given below is one T cell receptor beta chain in context. The method was immunoSEQ multiplex PCR; TCRdb's version includes in-frame clones alone and lacks a portion of them. The sample yields a few million clones, more than 80% seen once. The data are from a study of shared clonotypes between healthy human individuals. About the study: Three plates each covered CD4 naive and memory; CD8 naive two, CD8 memory one.

The donors, healthy adults who were HIV-negative, had experienced no recent acute infections or vaccinations. Per germline, CDR1 SGHRS and CDR2 YFSETQ. The CDR3 has 14 residues. The V gene end was trimmed by 4 bases and the J gene end by 5 bases; junction bases not matched to a gene: 8. V and J are TRBV5-1 and TRBJ2-5, with TRBD1 matching over 7 bases. The TCR comes from a man aged 18 to 30 in good health. Some clones in this sample may be carry-over from other donors' samples. The sequenced material came from naive CD4+ T cells from PBMCs. Specified subset: CD45RA+ positively selected. The CDR3 DNA sequence: TGCGCCAGCAGCCAAGAGACAGGGATGGAGACCCAGTACTTC. Its translation: CASSQETGMETQYF. The variable domain in full, completed from reference TRBV5-1 and TRBJ2-5, reads KAGVTQTPRYLIKTRGQQVTLSCSPISGHRSVSWYQQTPGQGLQFLFEYFSETQRNKGNFPGRFSGRQFSNSRSEMNVSTLELGDSALYLCASSQETGMETQYFGPGTRLLVL.